The 24 T cell receptor beta chains below were found in one sample sequenced in a study of blood T cell repertoires in COVID-19. Produced via immunoSEQ multiplex PCR; TCRdb's table is partial and in-frame only. Of about 220,000 clones in the sample, roughly 80% were seen once. Material for sequencing was peripheral blood. The receptors were sampled from a young man with active or convalescent COVID-19.

The chain employs TRBV6-6 and TRBJ2-7; 8 bases fit TRBD1. V lost 0 bases, J lost 5 bases, and 6 bases stayed unmatched. In germline, CDR1 is MNHNY, CDR2 SVGAGI (reference sequence). The CDR3 spans 15 residues. CDR3 region: CASSYSILDRDEQYF. Written as DNA, the CDR3 is TGTGCCAGCAGTTACTCGATTCTGGACAGGGACGAGCAGTACTTC.

The V and J genes are TRBV6-2 or TRBV6-3 and TRBJ1-5, with D tentatively TRBD1 (6 bases). Germline lookup yields CDR1 MNHEY and CDR2 SVGEGT. This CDR3 is built from 19 residues. V was clipped by 6 bases and J by 0 bases, with 24 bases between them. This CDR3 is CASSPAPDSPVNSNQPQHF. The DNA for the CDR3 is TGTGCCAGCAGCCCAGCTCCGGACAGCCCGGTCAATAGCAATCAGCCCCAGCATTTT.

CDR3 sequence: CASRATFTDEKLFF. The CDR3 region has the DNA TGTGCCAGCCGAGCGACCTTCACGGATGAAAAACTGTTTTTT. The chain combines TRBV19 with TRBJ1-4; D gene ambiguous. The V gene lost 9 bases and the J gene lost 6 bases, with 17 bases spanning the gap. CDR1 is LNHDA and CDR2 is SQIVND in the germline V gene (reference sequence). The CDR3 is 14 residues long.

The rearrangement links TRBV9 to TRBJ1-5, with 8 bases aligning to TRBD1. Germline V gene lookup returns CDR1 SGDLS and CDR2 YYNGEE. Trimming at V came to 9 bases and at J to 2 bases, leaving 7 bases not matched to a gene. The CDR3 sequence is 14 residues long. The CDR3 DNA reads as TGTGCCAACCAAGACAGGGGAGGCAATCAGCCCCAGCATTTT. Its translation: CANQDRGGNQPQHF.

The chain is built from TRBV6-2 or TRBV6-3 and TRBJ1-1; D gene unclear. The CDR3 is made up of 13 amino acids. The V gene's germline CDR1 is MNHEY and CDR2 SVGEGT. V lost 5 bases to trimming and J lost 5 bases, with 12 bases between them. The CDR3 spells CASSRGVATEAFF. The CDR3, as DNA: TGTGCCAGCAGTCGGGGAGTTGCAACTGAAGCTTTCTTT.

The V call is TRBV5-1, the J call TRBJ1-1; 12 nucleotides match TRBD1. The junction had 3 bases not matched to a gene; V was cut back by 4 bases and J by 2 bases. CDR3 size: 15 residues. From germline, CDR1 is SGHRS and CDR2 YFSETQ. The CDR3 loop is CASSRGQGANTEAFF. The CDR3 DNA is TGCGCCAGCAGCAGGGGACAGGGGGCAAACACTGAAGCTTTCTTT.

V and J are TRBV19 and TRBJ1-5, with 8 nucleotides matching TRBD1. Trimming removed 1 base from V and 7 bases from J; junction bases left unmatched: 3. Germline lookup yields CDR1 LNHDA and CDR2 SQIVND (reference sequence). The CDR3 has 14 residues. The CDR3 DNA is TGTGCCAGTAGTATAGCAGGGGGCGGCCAGCCCCAGCATTTT. It specifies CASSIAGGGQPQHF.

The chain employs TRBV19 and TRBJ2-2; TRBD1 agrees at 7 bases. This CDR3 is built from 15 residues. Per germline, CDR1 LNHDA and CDR2 SQIVND (reference sequence). The junction had 9 bases not matched to a gene; V was cut back by 4 bases and J by 7 bases. This CDR3 is CASSTGTAVVGELFF. CDR3 coding DNA: TGTGCCAGTAGTACCGGGACAGCGGTTGTCGGGGAGCTGTTTTTT. Drawing the rest from reference TRBV19 and TRBJ2-2, the complete variable domain is DGGITQSPKYLFRKEGQNVTLSCEQNLNHDAMYWYRQDPGQGLRLIYYSQIVNDFQKGDIAEGYSVSREKKESFPLTVTSAQKNPTAFYLCASSTGTAVVGELFFGEGSRLTVL.

V and J are TRBV23-1 and TRBJ1-4; D is ambiguous. TRBV23-1 is noted as an ORF with a role that remains uncertain. The CDR3 covers 15 residues. V lost 8 bases and J 8 bases, leaving 21 bases between the germline ends. The CDR3 loop reads CASASIAAREEKLFF. The CDR3 nucleotides are TGCGCCAGCGCCTCAATAGCGGCGCGGGAAGAAAAACTGTTTTTT.

The chain carries TRBV5-1 and TRBJ1-6; no clear D gene. The ends were cut back, 0 bases at V and 11 bases at J, with 6 bases in the middle. The germline gives CDR1 SGHRS, CDR2 YFSETQ. The CDR3 runs to 12 residues. CDR3 residues: CASSLGSAPLHF. The CDR3, as DNA: TGCGCCAGCAGCTTGGGATCAGCACCCCTCCACTTT.

The rearrangement joins TRBV13 to TRBJ2-7; D gene uncertain. The CDR3 covers 12 residues. V was pared by 0 bases and J by 4 bases, with 4 bases between. The germline gives CDR1 PRHDT, CDR2 FYEKMQ (reference sequence). As DNA, the CDR3 is TGTGCCAGCAGCTTAGGGTATTACGAGCAGTACTTC. It encodes CASSLGYYEQYF.

The chain is built from TRBV4-2 and TRBJ2-3, with 8 bases aligning to TRBD2. Trimming cost V 7 bases and J 0 bases; bases outside gene matches: 0. The germline gives CDR1 LGHNA, CDR2 YNFKEQ. This CDR3 is 13 amino acids long. As DNA, the CDR3 is TGTGCCAGCACTAGCGGGAGCACAGATACGCAGTATTTT. This encodes CASTSGSTDTQYF.

This clone was recorded once. The chain combines TRBV5-6 with TRBJ1-1; 8 bases are shared with TRBD1. CDR1 SGHDT and CDR2 YYEEEE come from the germline V gene. This CDR3 spans 17 amino acids. After removal of 0 bases from V and 2 bases from J, the junction contained 9 bases not matched to a gene. The CDR3 DNA follows: TGTGCCAGCAGCTTGGTAGGCCCTGGGACAGGTAACACTGAAGCTTTCTTT. Amino acid sequence: CASSLVGPGTGNTEAFF. Using reference TRBV5-6 and TRBJ1-1 for the parts outside the CDR3, the full variable domain is DAGVTQSPTHLIKTRGQQVTLRCSPKSGHDTVSWYQQALGQGPQFIFQYYEEEERQRGNFPDRFSGHQFPNYSSELNVNALLLGDSALYLCASSLVGPGTGNTEAFFGQGTRLTVV.

CDR3 DNA sequence: TGTGCCAGCAGTGAACGTGGACGGAGGGCAAACACTGAAGCTTTCTTT. It translates to CASSERGRRANTEAFF. The genes are TRBV2 and TRBJ1-1; D not certain. The CDR3 contains 16 residues. With 2 bases removed from V and 2 bases from J, the gap between germline ends came to 15 bases. CDR1 and CDR2 from the germline V gene are SNHLY and FYNNEI.

A few counts support this clone. The chain recombines TRBV28 with TRBJ1-5; D might be TRBD1 (6 bases). Germline-derived CDR1 and CDR2 are MDHEN and SYDVKM. This CDR3 has 15 residues. V lost 6 bases to trimming and J lost 4 bases, with 16 bases between them. DNA of the CDR3: TGTGCCAGCAGCCCCAGGGGCAGGTCAAATCAGCCCCAGCATTTT. It encodes CASSPRGRSNQPQHF. The full variable domain, its missing parts supplied by reference TRBV28 and TRBJ1-5, is DVKVTQSSRYLVKRTGEKVFLECVQDMDHENMFWYRQDPGLGLRLIYFSYDVKMKEKGDIPEGYSVSREKKERFSLILESASTNQTSMYLCASSPRGRSNQPQHFGDGTRLSIL.

The chain recombines TRBV30 with TRBJ1-5; perhaps TRBD1 as D (6 bases). CDR1 GTSNPN and CDR2 SVGIG come from the germline V gene (reference sequence). CDR3 length: 13 amino acids. Trimming cost V 1 base and J 7 bases, with 11 bases left between them. This CDR3 is CAWSAGGGQPQHF. CDR3 coding DNA: TGTGCCTGGAGTGCGGGGGGCGGCCAGCCCCAGCATTTT.

This clone appeared a few times. The chain uses TRBV4-2 and TRBJ1-3; a weak D match, TRBD1 (6 bases). This CDR3 comprises 17 residues. The germline V gene has CDR1 LGHNA and CDR2 YNFKEQ. The ends were cut back, 6 bases at V and 0 bases at J, with 18 bases in the middle. The CDR3 reads CASRDSGTLFSGNTIYF. CDR3 sequence (DNA): TGTGCCAGCAGGGATTCCGGGACACTCTTCTCTGGAAACACCATATATTTT.

J is TRBJ2-3 and V is TRBV4-1, with 13 bases that match TRBD2. The CDR3 runs to 17 residues. The J segment lost 2 bases and the V segment lost 6 bases, leaving 8 bases of the junction unmatched. CDR1 MGHRA and CDR2 YSYEKL come from the germline V gene. DNA for the CDR3: TGCGCCAGCAGGAAACAGGGACTAGCGGGAAACACAGATACGCAGTATTTT. It is translated as CASRKQGLAGNTDTQYF.

The chain uses TRBV27 and TRBJ2-7, with 8 bases lining up with TRBD2. The germline gives CDR1 MNHEY, CDR2 SMNVEV (reference sequence). The trim removed 6 bases at V and 2 bases at J, leaving 6 bases unmatched. The CDR3 extends over 14 amino acids. In DNA, the CDR3 is TGTGCCAGCAGCATACGTAGCGGGGCCTACGAGCAGTACTTC. It is translated as CASSIRSGAYEQYF.

The V and J genes are TRBV28 and TRBJ1-1; D possibly corresponds to TRBD1 (5 bases). The CDR3 is made up of 11 amino acids. From germline, CDR1 is MDHEN and CDR2 SYDVKM. Trimming took off 8 bases at V and 8 bases at J, with 12 bases between the two ends. CDR3 sequence reads: CASSRGREAFF. Written as DNA, the CDR3 is TGTGCCAGCTCCCGGGGGAGGGAAGCTTTCTTT.

This rearrangement joins TRBV27 to TRBJ1-1, with unresolved D. Per the germline V gene, CDR1 is MNHEY and CDR2 is SMNVEV (reference sequence). The V end lost 3 bases, the J end lost 1 base, and 12 bases lay between the germline ends. The CDR3 extends over 15 amino acids. In nucleotides, the CDR3 is TGTGCCAGCAGTTTTCTAAGTAGCGGGAACACTGAAGCTTTCTTT. Its translation is CASSFLSSGNTEAFF.

The chain recombines TRBV6-6 with TRBJ1-5, with 9 bases lining up with TRBD1. CDR3 length: 19 amino acids. The J segment lost 0 bases and the V segment lost 5 bases, leaving 14 bases of the junction unmatched. The germline V gene encodes CDR1 MNHNY and CDR2 SVGAGI (reference sequence). This CDR3 reads CASSRTTGGELHSNQPQHF. CDR3 coding DNA: TGTGCCAGCAGTCGTACTACAGGGGGCGAGCTACATAGCAATCAGCCCCAGCATTTT.

A single count supports this clone. The chain employs TRBV5-1 and TRBJ2-3; 8 bases fit TRBD2. V lost 2 bases and J lost 9; bases outside the gene matches: 14. This CDR3 has 16 amino acids. Germline V gene lookup returns CDR1 SGHRS and CDR2 YFSETQ. CDR3 residues: CASSFGLSGTVPTQYF. CDR3 coding DNA: TGCGCCAGCAGCTTTGGGCTTAGCGGGACTGTACCGACGCAGTATTTT. Drawing the rest from reference TRBV5-1 and TRBJ2-3, the complete variable domain is KAGVTQTPRYLIKTRGQQVTLSCSPISGHRSVSWYQQTPGQGLQFLFEYFSETQRNKGNFPGRFSGRQFSNSRSEMNVSTLELGDSALYLCASSFGLSGTVPTQYFGPGTRLTVL.

The chain uses TRBV6-5 and TRBJ2-7; 8 nucleotides agree with TRBD1. The junction had 3 bases not matched to a gene; V was cut back by 6 bases and J by 2 bases. Per germline, CDR1 MNHEY and CDR2 SVGAGI. The CDR3 spans 13 residues. CDR3: CASRLQGAYEQYF. CDR3 nucleotides: TGTGCCAGCAGACTACAGGGGGCCTACGAGCAGTACTTC.